This TCR beta chain was sequenced in a study of blood T cell repertoires in COVID-19. Study as a whole: T cells, B-cell-depleted T cells, or PBMCs supplied cDNA or gDNA.

This clone is medium-sized in the sample. Original methodology: Scientists estimated how many nucleated cells there were by amplifying reference gene primers. Using immunoSEQ multiplex PCR, the repertoire was profiled, and TCRdb retains in-frame clones only, with some absent. V and J calls and clone size are given by that table; D and trimming were obtained from the DNA. The sample comprises 200,000 or so clones, roughly 80% of which are singletons, and 4.5% to 6% rests with the top ten. This CDR3 has 17 amino acids. Germline CDR1 and CDR2: SGHNT and YYREEE (reference sequence). Between the trimmed V and J ends, which lost 4 bases and 8 bases, there was a span of 24 bases.

The sequence came from a woman aged 55-70 years who had recovered from COVID-19. The material sequenced was peripheral blood. This sequence joins TRBV5-4 and TRBJ1-4; tentatively, D is TRBD1 (5 bases). The CDR3, as DNA: TGTGCCAGCAGCCCGACCGGGGGGATGAACACTAGGGAAAAACTGTTTTTT. Protein sequence: CASSPTGGMNTREKLFF.